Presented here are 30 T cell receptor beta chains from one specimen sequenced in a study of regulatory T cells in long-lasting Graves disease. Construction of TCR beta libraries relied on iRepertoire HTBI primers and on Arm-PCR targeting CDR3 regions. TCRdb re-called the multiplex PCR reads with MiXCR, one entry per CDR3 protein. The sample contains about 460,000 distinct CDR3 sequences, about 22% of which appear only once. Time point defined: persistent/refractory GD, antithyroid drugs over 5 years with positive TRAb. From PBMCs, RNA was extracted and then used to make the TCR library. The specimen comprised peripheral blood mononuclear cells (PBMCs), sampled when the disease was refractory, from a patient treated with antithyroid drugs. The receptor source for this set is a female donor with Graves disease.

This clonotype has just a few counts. The CDR3 DNA reads as TGTGCCAGCAGCTCCGGACGGGGCCCTGGGGGCTACACCTTC. This gives the protein CASSSGRGPGGYTF. The chain couples TRBV7-9 to TRBJ1-2; D possibly corresponds to TRBD1 (5 bases). Trimming stripped 4 bases from V and 8 bases from J, with 17 bases between. Germline loops: CDR1 SEHNR, CDR2 FQNEAQ (reference sequence). This CDR3 is 14 amino acids long. The full variable domain, completed using reference TRBV7-9 and TRBJ1-2, is DTGVSQNPRHKITKRGQNVTFRCDPISEHNRLYWYRQTLGQGPEFLTYFQNEAQLEKSRLLSDRFSAERPKGSFSTLEIQRTEQGDSAMYLCASSSGRGPGGYTFGSGTRLTVV.

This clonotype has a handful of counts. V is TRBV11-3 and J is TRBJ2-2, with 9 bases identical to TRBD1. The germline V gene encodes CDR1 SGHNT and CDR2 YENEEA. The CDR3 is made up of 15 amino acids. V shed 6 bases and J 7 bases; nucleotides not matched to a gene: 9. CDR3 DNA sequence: TGTGCCAGCAGTAATATACAGGGGGCCGTCGGGGAGCTGTTTTTT. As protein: CASSNIQGAVGELFF.

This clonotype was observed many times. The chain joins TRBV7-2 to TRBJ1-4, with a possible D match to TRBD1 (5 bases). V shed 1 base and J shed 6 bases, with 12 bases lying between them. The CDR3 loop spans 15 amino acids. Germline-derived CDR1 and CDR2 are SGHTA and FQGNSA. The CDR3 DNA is TGTGCCAGCAGCTTAGTGGGACTGGCAGATGAAAAACTGTTTTTT. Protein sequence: CASSLVGLADEKLFF.

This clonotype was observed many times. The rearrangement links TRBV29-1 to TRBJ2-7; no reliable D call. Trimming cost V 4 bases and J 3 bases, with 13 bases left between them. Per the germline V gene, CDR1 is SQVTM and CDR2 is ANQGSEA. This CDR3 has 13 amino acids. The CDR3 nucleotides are TGCAGCGTTGGGGCTGGGTGGGGCTACGAGCAGTACTTC. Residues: CSVGAGWGYEQYF.

CDR3 residues: CASSYFSGNTIYF. DNA for the CDR3: TGTGCCAGCAGTTACTTCTCTGGAAACACCATATATTTT. The chain uses TRBV6-2 or TRBV6-3 and TRBJ1-3; D remains unclear. V was clipped by 1 base and J by 0 bases, with 1 base between them. Germline V gives CDR1 MNHEY, CDR2 SVGEGT. This CDR3 has 13 amino acids.

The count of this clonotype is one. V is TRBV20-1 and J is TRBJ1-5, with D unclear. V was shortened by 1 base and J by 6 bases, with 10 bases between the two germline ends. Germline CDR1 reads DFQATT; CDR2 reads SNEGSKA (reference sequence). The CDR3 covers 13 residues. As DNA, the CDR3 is TGCAGTGCTAGAGCTTTTCGGGGTCAGCCCCAGCATTTT. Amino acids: CSARAFRGQPQHF.

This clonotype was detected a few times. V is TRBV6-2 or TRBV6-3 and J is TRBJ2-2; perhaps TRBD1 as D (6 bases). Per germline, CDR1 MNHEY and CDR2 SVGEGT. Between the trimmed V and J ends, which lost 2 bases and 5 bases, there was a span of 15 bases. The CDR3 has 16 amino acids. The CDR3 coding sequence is TGTGCCAGCAGTTACGGACAGCCCAGGTTAACCGGGGAGCTGTTTTTT. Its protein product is CASSYGQPRLTGELFF.

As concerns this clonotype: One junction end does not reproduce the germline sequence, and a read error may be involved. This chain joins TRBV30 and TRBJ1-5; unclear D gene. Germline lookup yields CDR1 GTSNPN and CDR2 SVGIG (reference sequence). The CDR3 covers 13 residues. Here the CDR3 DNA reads TGTGCCTGGGGTGTACCCCCGTATCAGCCCCAGCATTTT. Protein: CAWGVPPYQPQHF. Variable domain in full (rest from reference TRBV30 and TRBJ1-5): SQTIHQWPATLVQPVGSPLSLECTVEGTSNPNLYWYRQAAGRGLQLLFYSVGIGQISSEVPQNLSASRPQDRQFILSSKKLLLSDSGFYLCAWGVPPYQPQHFGDGTRLSIL.

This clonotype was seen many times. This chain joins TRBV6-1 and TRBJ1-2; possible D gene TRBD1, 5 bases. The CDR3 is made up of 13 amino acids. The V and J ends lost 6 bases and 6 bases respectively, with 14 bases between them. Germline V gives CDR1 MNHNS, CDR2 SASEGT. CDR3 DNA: TGTGCCAGCAGAACGAGGGACCGCGATGGCTACACCTTC. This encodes CASRTRDRDGYTF.

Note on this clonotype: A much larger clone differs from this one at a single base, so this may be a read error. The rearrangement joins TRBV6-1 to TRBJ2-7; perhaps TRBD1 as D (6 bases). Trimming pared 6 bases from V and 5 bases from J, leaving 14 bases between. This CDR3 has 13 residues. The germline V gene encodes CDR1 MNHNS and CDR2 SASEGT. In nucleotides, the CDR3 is TGTGCCAGCAGACGCGACAGGACCCACGAGCAGTACTTC. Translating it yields CASRRDRTHEQYF.

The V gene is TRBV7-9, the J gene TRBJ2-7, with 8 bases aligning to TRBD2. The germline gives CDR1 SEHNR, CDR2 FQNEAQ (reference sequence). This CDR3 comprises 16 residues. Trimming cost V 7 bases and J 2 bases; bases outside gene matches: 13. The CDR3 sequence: CASTGPGGRATYEQYF. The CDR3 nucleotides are TGTGCCAGCACTGGCCCGGGGGGGCGGGCAACCTACGAGCAGTACTTC.

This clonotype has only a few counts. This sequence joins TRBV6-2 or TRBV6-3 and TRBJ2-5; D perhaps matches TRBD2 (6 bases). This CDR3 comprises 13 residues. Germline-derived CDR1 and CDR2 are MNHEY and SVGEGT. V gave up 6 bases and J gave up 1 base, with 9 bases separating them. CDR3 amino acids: CASRPSAQETQYF. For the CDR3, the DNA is TGTGCCAGCAGGCCTAGCGCCCAAGAGACCCAGTACTTC.

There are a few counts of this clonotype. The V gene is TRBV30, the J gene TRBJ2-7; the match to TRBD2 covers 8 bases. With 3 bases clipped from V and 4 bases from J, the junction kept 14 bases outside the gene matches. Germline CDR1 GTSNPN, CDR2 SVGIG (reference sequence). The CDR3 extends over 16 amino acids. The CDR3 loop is CAWSVKGSGRSYEQYF. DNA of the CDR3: TGTGCCTGGAGCGTGAAGGGGAGCGGGAGAAGTTACGAGCAGTACTTC. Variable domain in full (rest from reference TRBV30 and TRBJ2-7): SQTIHQWPATLVQPVGSPLSLECTVEGTSNPNLYWYRQAAGRGLQLLFYSVGIGQISSEVPQNLSASRPQDRQFILSSKKLLLSDSGFYLCAWSVKGSGRSYEQYFGPGTRLTVT.

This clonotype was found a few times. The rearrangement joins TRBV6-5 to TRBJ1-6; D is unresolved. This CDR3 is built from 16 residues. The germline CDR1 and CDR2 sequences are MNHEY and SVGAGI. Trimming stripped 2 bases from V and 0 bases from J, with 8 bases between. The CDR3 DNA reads TGTGCCAGCAGTTACGGGGAAAACTCCTATAATTCACCCCTCCACTTT. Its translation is CASSYGENSYNSPLHF.

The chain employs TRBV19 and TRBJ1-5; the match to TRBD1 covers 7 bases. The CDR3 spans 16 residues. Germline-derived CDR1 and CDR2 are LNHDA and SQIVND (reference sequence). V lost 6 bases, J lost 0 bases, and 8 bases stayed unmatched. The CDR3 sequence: CASRLRQGDSNQPQHF. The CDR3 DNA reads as TGTGCCAGTAGACTAAGACAGGGTGATAGCAATCAGCCCCAGCATTTT.

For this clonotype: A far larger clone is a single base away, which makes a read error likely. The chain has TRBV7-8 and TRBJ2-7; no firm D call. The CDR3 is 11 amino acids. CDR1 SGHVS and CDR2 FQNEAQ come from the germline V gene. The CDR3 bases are TGTGCCCGCAGCTTAGGCTACGAGCAGTACTTC. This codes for CARSLGYEQYF. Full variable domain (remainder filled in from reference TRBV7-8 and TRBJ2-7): GAGVSQSPRYKVAKRGQDVALRCDPISGHVSLFWYQQALGQGPEFLTYFQNEAQLDKSGLPSDRFFAERPEGSVSTLKIQRTQQEDSAVYLCARSLGYEQYFGPGTRLTVT.

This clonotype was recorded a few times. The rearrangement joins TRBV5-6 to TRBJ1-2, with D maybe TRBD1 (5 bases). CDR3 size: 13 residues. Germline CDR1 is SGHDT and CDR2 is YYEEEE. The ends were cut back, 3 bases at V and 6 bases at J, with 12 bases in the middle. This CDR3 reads CASSSGGTHGYTF. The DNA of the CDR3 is TGTGCCAGCAGCTCAGGCGGGACCCATGGCTACACCTTC.

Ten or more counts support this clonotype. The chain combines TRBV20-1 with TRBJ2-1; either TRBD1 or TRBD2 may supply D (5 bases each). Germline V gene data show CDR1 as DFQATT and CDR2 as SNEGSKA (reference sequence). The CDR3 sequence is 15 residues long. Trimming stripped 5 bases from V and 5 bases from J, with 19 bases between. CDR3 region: CSASLTGAADNEQFF. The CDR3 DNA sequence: TGCAGTGCTTCATTAACCGGGGCAGCGGACAATGAGCAGTTCTTC.

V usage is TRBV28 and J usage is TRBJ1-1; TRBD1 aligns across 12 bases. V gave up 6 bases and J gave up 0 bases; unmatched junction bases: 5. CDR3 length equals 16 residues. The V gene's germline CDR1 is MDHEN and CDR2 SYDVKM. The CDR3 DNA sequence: TGTGCCAGCAGGTCCGGGACAGGGGGCCTGAACACTGAAGCTTTCTTT. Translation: CASRSGTGGLNTEAFF.

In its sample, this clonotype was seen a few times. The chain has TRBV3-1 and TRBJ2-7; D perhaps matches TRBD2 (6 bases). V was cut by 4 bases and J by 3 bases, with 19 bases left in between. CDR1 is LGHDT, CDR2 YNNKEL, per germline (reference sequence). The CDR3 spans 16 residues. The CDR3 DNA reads TGTGCCAGCAGCCGGGATACGTTGGGGGGAATCTACGAGCAGTACTTC. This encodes CASSRDTLGGIYEQYF.

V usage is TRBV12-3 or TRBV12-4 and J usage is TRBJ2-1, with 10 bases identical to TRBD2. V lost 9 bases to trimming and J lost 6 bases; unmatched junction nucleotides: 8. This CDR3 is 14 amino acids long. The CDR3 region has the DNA TGTGCCAGTGACAGGACTAGCGGAAGCAATGAGCAGTTCTTC. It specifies CASDRTSGSNEQFF.

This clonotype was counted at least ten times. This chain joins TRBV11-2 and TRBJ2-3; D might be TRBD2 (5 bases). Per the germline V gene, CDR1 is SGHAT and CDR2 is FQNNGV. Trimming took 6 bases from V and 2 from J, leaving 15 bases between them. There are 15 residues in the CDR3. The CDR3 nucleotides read TGTGCCAGCAGACGACTACTCTATCCCACAGATACGCAGTATTTT. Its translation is CASRRLLYPTDTQYF.

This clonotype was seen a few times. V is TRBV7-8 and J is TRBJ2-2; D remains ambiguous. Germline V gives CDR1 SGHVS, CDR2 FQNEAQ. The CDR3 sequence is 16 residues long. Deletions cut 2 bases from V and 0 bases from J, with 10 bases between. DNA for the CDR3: TGTGCCAGCAGCTTAAAGCGTCTAACGAACACCGGGGAGCTGTTTTTT. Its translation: CASSLKRLTNTGELFF.

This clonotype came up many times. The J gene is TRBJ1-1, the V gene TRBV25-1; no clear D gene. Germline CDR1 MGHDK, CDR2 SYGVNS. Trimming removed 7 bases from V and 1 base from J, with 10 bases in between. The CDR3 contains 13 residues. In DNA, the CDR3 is TGTGCCAGCAAGATAGGATCGAACACTGAAGCTTTCTTT. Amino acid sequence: CASKIGSNTEAFF.

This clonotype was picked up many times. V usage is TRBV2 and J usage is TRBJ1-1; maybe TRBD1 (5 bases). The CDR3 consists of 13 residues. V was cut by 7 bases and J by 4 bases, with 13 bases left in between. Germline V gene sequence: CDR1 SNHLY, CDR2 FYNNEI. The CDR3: CASTTRAGTEAFF. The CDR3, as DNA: TGTGCCAGCACCACCAGGGCAGGCACTGAAGCTTTCTTT.

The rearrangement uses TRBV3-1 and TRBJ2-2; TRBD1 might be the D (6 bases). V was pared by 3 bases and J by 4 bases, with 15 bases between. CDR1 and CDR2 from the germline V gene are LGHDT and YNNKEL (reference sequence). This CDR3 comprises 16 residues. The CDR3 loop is CASSQGATGSTGELFF. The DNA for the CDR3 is TGTGCCAGCAGCCAGGGGGCCACAGGGAGCACCGGGGAGCTGTTTTTT.

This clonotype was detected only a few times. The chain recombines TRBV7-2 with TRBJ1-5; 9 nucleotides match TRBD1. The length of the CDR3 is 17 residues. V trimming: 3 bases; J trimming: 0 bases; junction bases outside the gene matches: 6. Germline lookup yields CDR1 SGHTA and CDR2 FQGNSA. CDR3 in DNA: TGTGCCAGCAGCTTGTGGGACAGGGTCTTTAGCAATCAGCCCCAGCATTTT. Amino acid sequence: CASSLWDRVFSNQPQHF.

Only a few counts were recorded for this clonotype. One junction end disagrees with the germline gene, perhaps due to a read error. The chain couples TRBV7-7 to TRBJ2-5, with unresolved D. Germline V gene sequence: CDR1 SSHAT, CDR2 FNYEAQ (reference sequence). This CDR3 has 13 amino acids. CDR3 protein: CASSQLLQETQYF. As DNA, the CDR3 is TGTGCTAGCAGCCAACTTTTACAAGAGACCCAGTACTTC.

The CDR3 reads CASSVGQHLNYGYTF. The CDR3 bases are TGTGCCAGCAGCGTTGGACAGCACCTTAACTATGGCTACACCTTC. V is TRBV9 and J is TRBJ1-2; maybe TRBD1 (6 bases). Per the germline V gene, CDR1 is SGDLS and CDR2 is YYNGEE. V dropped 2 bases and J dropped 1 base, with 12 bases sitting between them. This CDR3 region has 15 residues. Full variable domain (missing parts from reference TRBV9 and TRBJ1-2): DSGVTQTPKHLITATGQRVTLRCSPRSGDLSVYWYQQSLDQGLQFLIQYYNGEERAKGNILERFSAQQFPDLHSELNLSSLELGDSALYFCASSVGQHLNYGYTFGSGTRLTVV.

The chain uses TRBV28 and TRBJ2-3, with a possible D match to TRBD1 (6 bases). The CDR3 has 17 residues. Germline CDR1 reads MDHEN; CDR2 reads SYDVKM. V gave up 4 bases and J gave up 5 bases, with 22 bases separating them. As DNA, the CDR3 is TGTGCCAGCAGTTCCGGGCCGGGACACCAGATTAGAGATACGCAGTATTTT. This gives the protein CASSSGPGHQIRDTQYF. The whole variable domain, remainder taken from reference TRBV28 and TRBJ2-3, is DVKVTQSSRYLVKRTGEKVFLECVQDMDHENMFWYRQDPGLGLRLIYFSYDVKMKEKGDIPEGYSVSREKKERFSLILESASTNQTSMYLCASSSGPGHQIRDTQYFGPGTRLTVL.